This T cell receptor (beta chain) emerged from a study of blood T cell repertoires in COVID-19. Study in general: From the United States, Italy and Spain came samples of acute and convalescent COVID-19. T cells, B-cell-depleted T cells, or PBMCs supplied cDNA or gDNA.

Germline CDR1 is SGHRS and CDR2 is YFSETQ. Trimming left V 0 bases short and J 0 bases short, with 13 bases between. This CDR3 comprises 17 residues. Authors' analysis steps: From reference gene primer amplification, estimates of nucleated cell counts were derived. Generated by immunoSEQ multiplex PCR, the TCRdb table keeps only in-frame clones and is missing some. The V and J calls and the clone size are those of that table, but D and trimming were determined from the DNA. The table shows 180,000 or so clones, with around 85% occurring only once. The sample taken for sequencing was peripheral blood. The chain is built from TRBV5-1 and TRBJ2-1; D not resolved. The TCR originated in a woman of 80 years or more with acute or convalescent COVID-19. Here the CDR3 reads CASSLGPGSSSYNEQFF. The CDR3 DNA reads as TGCGCCAGCAGCTTGGGACCAGGTAGTAGCTCCTACAATGAGCAGTTCTTC.